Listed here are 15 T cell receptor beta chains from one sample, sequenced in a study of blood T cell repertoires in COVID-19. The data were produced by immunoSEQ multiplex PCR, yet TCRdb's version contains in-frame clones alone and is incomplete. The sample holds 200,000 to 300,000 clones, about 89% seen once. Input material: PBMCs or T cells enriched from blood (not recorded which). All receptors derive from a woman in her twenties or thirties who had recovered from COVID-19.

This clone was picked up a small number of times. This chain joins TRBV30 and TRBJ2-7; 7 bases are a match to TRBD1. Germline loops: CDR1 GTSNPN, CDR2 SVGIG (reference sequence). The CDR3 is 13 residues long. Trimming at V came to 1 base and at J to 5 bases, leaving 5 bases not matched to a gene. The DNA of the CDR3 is TGTGCCTGGAGTGGACAGGGTAACCACGAGCAGTACTTC. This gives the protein CAWSGQGNHEQYF.

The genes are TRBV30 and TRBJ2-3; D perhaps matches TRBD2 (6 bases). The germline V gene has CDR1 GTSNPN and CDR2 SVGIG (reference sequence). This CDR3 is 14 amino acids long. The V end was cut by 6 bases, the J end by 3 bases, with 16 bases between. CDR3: CACNHGGRTDTQYF. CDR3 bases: TGTGCCTGTAACCATGGTGGGAGGACAGATACGCAGTATTTT.

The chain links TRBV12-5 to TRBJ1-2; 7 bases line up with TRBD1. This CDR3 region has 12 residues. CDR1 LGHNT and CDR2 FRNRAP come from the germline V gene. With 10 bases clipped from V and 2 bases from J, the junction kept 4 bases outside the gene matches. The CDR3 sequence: CATRDSNYGYTF. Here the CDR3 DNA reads TGTGCTACCCGGGACAGCAACTATGGCTACACCTTC.

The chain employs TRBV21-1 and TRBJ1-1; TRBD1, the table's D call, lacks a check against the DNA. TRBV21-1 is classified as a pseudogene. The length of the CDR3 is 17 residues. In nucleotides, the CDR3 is TGTGCCAGCAGCAAAGTTGGGGGCCCCCTATTGAACACTGAAGCTTTCTTT. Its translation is CASSKVGGPLLNTEAFF.

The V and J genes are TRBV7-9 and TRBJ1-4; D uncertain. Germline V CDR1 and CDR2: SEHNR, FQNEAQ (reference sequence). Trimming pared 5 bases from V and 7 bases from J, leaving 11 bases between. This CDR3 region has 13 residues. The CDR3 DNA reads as TGTGCCAGCAGCCTCAACCTCGGTGAAAAACTGTTTTTT. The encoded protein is CASSLNLGEKLFF.

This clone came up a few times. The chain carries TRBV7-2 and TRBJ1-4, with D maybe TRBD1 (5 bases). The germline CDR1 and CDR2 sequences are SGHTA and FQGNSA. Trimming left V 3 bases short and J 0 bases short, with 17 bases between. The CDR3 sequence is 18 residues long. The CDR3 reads CASSFIALNRPTNEKLFF. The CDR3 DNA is TGTGCCAGCAGCTTTATCGCATTAAACAGGCCAACTAATGAAAAACTGTTTTTT.

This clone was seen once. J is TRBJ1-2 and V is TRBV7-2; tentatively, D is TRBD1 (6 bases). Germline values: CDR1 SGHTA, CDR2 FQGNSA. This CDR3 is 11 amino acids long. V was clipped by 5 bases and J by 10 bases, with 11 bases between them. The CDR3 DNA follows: TGTGCCAGCAGCCCTAACAGGGTCTACACCTTC. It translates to CASSPNRVYTF.

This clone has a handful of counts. The CDR3 region is CASTVAQYGYTF. The CDR3 DNA reads as TGTGCCAGCACCGTGGCACAGTATGGCTACACCTTC. This rearrangement joins TRBV28 to TRBJ1-2; D gene unclear. Trimming removed 7 bases from V and 5 bases from J, with 11 bases in between. This CDR3 spans 12 amino acids. Per germline, CDR1 MDHEN and CDR2 SYDVKM.

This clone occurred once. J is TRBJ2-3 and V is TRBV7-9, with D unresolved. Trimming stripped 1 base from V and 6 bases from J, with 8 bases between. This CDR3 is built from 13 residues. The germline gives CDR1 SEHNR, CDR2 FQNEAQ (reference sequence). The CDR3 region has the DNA TGTGCCAGCAGCTTAGGAGAGTCTGATACGCAGTATTTT. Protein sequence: CASSLGESDTQYF.

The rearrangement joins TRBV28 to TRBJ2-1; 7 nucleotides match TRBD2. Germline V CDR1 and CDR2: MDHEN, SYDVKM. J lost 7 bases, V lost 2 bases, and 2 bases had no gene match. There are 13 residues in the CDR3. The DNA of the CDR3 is TGTGCCAGCAGTTTACGCGGGGGTAATGAGCAGTTCTTC. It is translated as CASSLRGGNEQFF.

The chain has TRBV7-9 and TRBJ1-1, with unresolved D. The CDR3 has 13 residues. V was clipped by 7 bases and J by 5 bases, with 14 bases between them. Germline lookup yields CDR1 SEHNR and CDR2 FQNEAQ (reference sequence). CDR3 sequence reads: CASTQTLPTEAFF. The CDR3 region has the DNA TGTGCCAGCACTCAGACACTCCCGACTGAAGCTTTCTTT.

The CDR3 is CASSLTGDSNQPQHF. CDR3 DNA sequence: TGTGCCAGCAGCCTGACAGGGGATAGCAATCAGCCCCAGCATTTT. The chain is built from TRBV5-5 and TRBJ1-5; 8 nucleotides agree with TRBD1. The V gene's germline CDR1 is SGHKS and CDR2 YYEKEE (reference sequence). V dropped 4 bases and J dropped 0; count of bases not matched to a gene: 3. CDR3 length: 15 residues.

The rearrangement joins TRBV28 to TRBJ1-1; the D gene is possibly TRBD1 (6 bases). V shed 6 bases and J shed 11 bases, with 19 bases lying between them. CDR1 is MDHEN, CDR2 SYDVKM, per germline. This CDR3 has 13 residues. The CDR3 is CASRPPSGATAFF. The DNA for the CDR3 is TGTGCCAGCAGACCACCCTCAGGGGCAACTGCTTTCTTT.

CDR3 in DNA: TGTGCCAGCAGTTTCCATCCTCGGGACAGGGCTTTCTCTGGGGCCAACGTCCTGACTTTC. Translated: CASSFHPRDRAFSGANVLTF. The chain links TRBV27 to TRBJ2-6, with 9 bases aligning to TRBD1. In germline, CDR1 is MNHEY, CDR2 SMNVEV (reference sequence). V was clipped by 3 bases and J by 0 bases; unmatched bases: 12. This CDR3 comprises 20 residues.

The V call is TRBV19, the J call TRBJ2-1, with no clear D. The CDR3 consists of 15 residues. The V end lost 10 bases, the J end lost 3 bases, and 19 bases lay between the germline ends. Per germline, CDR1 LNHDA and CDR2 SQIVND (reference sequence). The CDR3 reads CATQPLASSYNEQFF. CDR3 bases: TGTGCCACCCAACCCCTGGCTAGTAGCTACAATGAGCAGTTCTTC.